A single sample gave rise to the 18 T cell receptor beta chains below, sequenced in a study of blood T cell repertoires in COVID-19. Using immunoSEQ multiplex PCR, the repertoire was profiled, and TCRdb retains in-frame clones only, with some absent. The sample holds around 170,000 clones; around 85% are singletons and the top ten take roughly 4.1%. The sequencing sample was made of peripheral blood. These receptor sequences come from a woman between 65 and 79 years old with acute or convalescent COVID-19.

The chain has TRBV7-9 and TRBJ1-2; D is possibly TRBD1 (6 bases). The length of the CDR3 is 15 residues. Germline CDR1 reads SEHNR; CDR2 reads FQNEAQ (reference sequence). Trimming removed 2 bases from V and 5 bases from J, with 15 bases in between. The CDR3 bases are TGTGCCAGCAGCTTATCCGGGACATCTACATATGGCTACACCTTC. This translates into CASSLSGTSTYGYTF.

This clone was observed once. The CDR3: CASSRGTGGFGQFF. As DNA, the CDR3 is TGTGCCAGCAGCCGTGGGACAGGGGGATTCGGGCAGTTCTTC. The genes are TRBV7-2 and TRBJ2-1; 11 bases line up with TRBD1. The V segment lost 5 bases and the J segment 12 bases; nucleotides outside the gene matches: 9. CDR1 is SGHTA, CDR2 FQGNSA, per germline. There are 14 residues in the CDR3.

V and J are TRBV7-3 and TRBJ1-1; D is undetermined. Trimming took off 7 bases at V and 1 base at J, with 13 bases between the two ends. This CDR3 contains 14 residues. CDR1 SGHTA and CDR2 FQGTGA come from the germline V gene. The CDR3 loop reads CASKVGLGNTEAFF. In DNA form, the CDR3 reads TGTGCCAGCAAAGTCGGACTCGGGAACACTGAAGCTTTCTTT. Together with reference TRBV7-3 and TRBJ1-1, the CDR3 gives the full variable domain: GAGVSQTPSNKVTEKGKYVELRCDPISGHTALYWYRQSLGQGPEFLIYFQGTGAADDSGLPNDRFFAVRPEGSVSTLKIQRTERGDSAVYLCASKVGLGNTEAFFGQGTRLTVV.

The chain carries TRBV6-5 and TRBJ2-2; tentative D call: TRBD2 (5 bases). The V and J ends lost 6 bases and 4 bases respectively, with 12 bases between them. Germline lookup yields CDR1 MNHEY and CDR2 SVGAGI. The CDR3 length is 14 residues. CDR3 residues: CASRITSITGELFF. The CDR3 DNA reads as TGTGCCAGCAGAATTACTAGTATCACCGGGGAGCTGTTTTTT.

This sequence joins TRBV7-9 and TRBJ1-6, with a possible D match to TRBD1 (6 bases). The CDR3 has 14 residues. Trimming cost V 5 bases and J 10 bases, with 15 bases left between them. CDR1 and CDR2 from the germline V gene are SEHNR and FQNEAQ (reference sequence). The CDR3 nucleotides are TGTGCCAGCAGCCAACAGGGTACGAGGTCACCCCTCCACTTT. Translating it yields CASSQQGTRSPLHF.

V gene TRBV5-1 combines with J gene TRBJ2-3; D uncertain. With 0 bases removed from V and 4 bases from J, the gap between germline ends came to 12 bases. This CDR3 contains 15 residues. CDR1 is SGHRS and CDR2 is YFSETQ in the germline V gene. The CDR3 here is CASSLGGSQADTQYF. The CDR3, as DNA: TGCGCCAGCAGCTTGGGCGGTAGCCAAGCAGATACGCAGTATTTT.

The J gene is TRBJ2-2, the V gene TRBV29-1, with 10 bases identical to TRBD1. This CDR3 spans 14 amino acids. V lost 6 bases to trimming and J lost 4 bases; unmatched junction nucleotides: 5. Germline V gene lookup returns CDR1 SQVTM and CDR2 ANQGSEA. CDR3 DNA sequence: TGCAGCGTGTGGGACAGGGGCTCCACCGGGGAGCTGTTTTTT. Its translation is CSVWDRGSTGELFF.

V is TRBV5-1 and J is TRBJ2-2; 7 nucleotides align to TRBD1. Germline CDR1 is SGHRS and CDR2 is YFSETQ. The CDR3 is made up of 16 amino acids. With V trimmed by 3 bases and J by 6 bases, 11 bases remained unmatched. CDR3 amino acids: CASSSAGRGTSGELFF. CDR3 bases: TGCGCCAGCAGCTCGGCGGGCAGGGGGACGTCCGGGGAGCTGTTTTTT.

V usage is TRBV7-2 and J usage is TRBJ2-4; 8 bases fit TRBD2. V dropped 6 bases and J dropped 2; count of bases not matched to a gene: 12. In germline, CDR1 is SGHTA, CDR2 FQGNSA. The CDR3 contains 17 residues. CDR3 protein: CASSHPTGGFPKNIQYF. Here the CDR3 DNA reads TGTGCCAGCAGTCATCCTACGGGGGGGTTCCCCAAAAACATTCAGTACTTC.

This clone has a single count. The J gene is TRBJ2-7, the V gene TRBV5-1; TRBD1 matches 7 bases. The CDR3 has 14 residues. Germline loops: CDR1 SGHRS, CDR2 YFSETQ. Unmatched junction bases numbered 6, after V lost 4 bases and J lost 2 bases. CDR3 sequence reads: CASSMDRPPYEQYF. CDR3 sequence (DNA): TGCGCCAGCAGCATGGACAGGCCGCCCTACGAGCAGTACTTC. The full variable domain, rest sourced from reference TRBV5-1 and TRBJ2-7, is KAGVTQTPRYLIKTRGQQVTLSCSPISGHRSVSWYQQTPGQGLQFLFEYFSETQRNKGNFPGRFSGRQFSNSRSEMNVSTLELGDSALYLCASSMDRPPYEQYFGPGTRLTVT.

The genes are TRBV19 and TRBJ2-1; TRBD1 matches at 7 bases. The CDR3 is made up of 15 amino acids. Trimming took 1 base from V and 3 from J; bases not matched to a gene: 3. CDR1 is LNHDA and CDR2 is SQIVND in the germline V gene (reference sequence). The CDR3 DNA reads TGTGCCAGTAGTATAGGGCAGGGGGTCTACAATGAGCAGTTCTTC. Amino acid sequence: CASSIGQGVYNEQFF.

V is TRBV4-1 and J is TRBJ2-2; a possible D gene is TRBD2 (5 bases). V was trimmed by 1 base and J by 4 bases, leaving 13 bases between them. This CDR3 is 16 amino acids long. Per the germline V gene, CDR1 is MGHRA and CDR2 is YSYEKL. The CDR3 nucleotides read TGCGCCAGCAGCCAAGTGCGTAGTCGGGGCACCGGGGAGCTGTTTTTT. Its protein is CASSQVRSRGTGELFF.

J is TRBJ2-7 and V is TRBV7-8; D is perhaps TRBD2 (5 bases). This CDR3 contains 13 residues. Trimming took off 4 bases at V and 3 bases at J, with 10 bases between the two ends. Germline V gene data show CDR1 as SGHVS and CDR2 as FQNEAQ. CDR3 loop: CASSSRVGYEQYF. The CDR3 coding sequence is TGTGCCAGCAGCTCGAGGGTGGGCTACGAGCAGTACTTC.

The CDR3 sequence: CASIDMTDNSNYGYTF. DNA of the CDR3: TGTGCCAGCATAGACATGACCGATAATTCTAACTATGGCTACACCTTC. V gene TRBV28 combines with J gene TRBJ1-2; D not certain. V lost 7 bases, J lost 0 bases, and 18 bases lay in between. CDR3 length equals 16 residues. Germline V CDR1 and CDR2: MDHEN, SYDVKM.

The count of this clone is one. This chain connects TRBV19 to TRBJ1-6; 9 nucleotides line up with TRBD1. Germline assignment: CDR1 LNHDA and CDR2 SQIVND (reference sequence). This CDR3 is 15 amino acids long. V gave up 4 bases and J gave up 10 bases; unmatched junction bases: 8. In nucleotides, the CDR3 is TGTGCCAGTAGTACCACCGGGACAGGGAGCTCACCCCTCCACTTT. It yields the protein CASSTTGTGSSPLHF.

The CDR3 region is CASSLGVRGGSTEAFF. The CDR3 DNA reads TGTGCCAGCAGCTTAGGAGTTCGGGGGGGGTCCACTGAAGCTTTCTTT. The rearrangement joins TRBV7-2 to TRBJ1-1; D possibly corresponds to TRBD1 (5 bases). Trimming cost V 1 base and J 4 bases, with 16 bases left between them. The CDR3 totals 16 residues. Germline V lookup: CDR1 SGHTA, CDR2 FQGNSA.

This chain links TRBV5-1 with TRBJ2-3; 9 nucleotides line up with TRBD1. This CDR3 contains 15 residues. The J segment lost 1 base and the V segment lost 2 bases, leaving 2 bases of the junction unmatched. Germline values: CDR1 SGHRS, CDR2 YFSETQ. CDR3 sequence (DNA): TGCGCCAGCAGCTTAGGGGACAGGGGCACAGATACGCAGTATTTT. It translates to CASSLGDRGTDTQYF.

This chain connects TRBV2 to TRBJ1-4; D is possibly TRBD1 (5 bases). Trimming took 6 bases from V and 4 from J, leaving 12 bases between them. The CDR3 is 14 amino acids. Germline V gene data show CDR1 as SNHLY and CDR2 as FYNNEI. CDR3 DNA: TGTGCCAGCAGGGCCGGGACTTATAATGAAAAACTGTTTTTT. Its protein is CASRAGTYNEKLFF.